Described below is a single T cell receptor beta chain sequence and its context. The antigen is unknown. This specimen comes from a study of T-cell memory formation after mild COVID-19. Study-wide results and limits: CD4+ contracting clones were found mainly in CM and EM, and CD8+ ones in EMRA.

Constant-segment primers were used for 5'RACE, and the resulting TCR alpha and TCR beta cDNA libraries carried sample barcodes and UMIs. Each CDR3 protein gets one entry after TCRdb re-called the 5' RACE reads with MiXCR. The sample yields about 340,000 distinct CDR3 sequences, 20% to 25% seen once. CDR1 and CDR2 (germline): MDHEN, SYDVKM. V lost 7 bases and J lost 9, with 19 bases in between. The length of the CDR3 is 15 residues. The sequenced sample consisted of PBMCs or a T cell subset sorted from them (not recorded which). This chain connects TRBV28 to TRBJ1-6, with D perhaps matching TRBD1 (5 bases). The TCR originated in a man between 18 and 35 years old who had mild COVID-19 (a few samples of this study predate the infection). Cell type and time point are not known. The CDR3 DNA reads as TGTGCCAGCACTAGCGGGGCTGTGTCAGGTTCACCCCTCCACTTT. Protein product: CASTSGAVSGSPLHF.